This T cell receptor (beta chain) emerged from a study of blood T cells in healthy people across ages. V was cut by 6 bases and J by 13 bases, with 10 bases left in between. This CDR3 contains 11 residues. Germline CDR1 is SNHLY and CDR2 is FYNNEI. The authors ran a second PCR of roughly 7 to 11 cycles using a sample-barcoded 5' primer and a J-beta primer mix. Each CDR3 protein gets one entry after TCRdb re-called the 5' RACE reads with MiXCR. The sample yields about 780,000 distinct CDR3 sequences, less than 60% seen once. Whole-study results and caveats: Strongly correlated with naive T cell percentage was TCR beta diversity. The donors' CMV status was not determined, possibly confounding changes in expanded clonotypes. Roughly linearly, TCR beta diversity per million T cells fell as age increased.

This clonotype was detected only a few times. The antigen is undetermined. The sequenced sample consisted of blood. This chain uses TRBV2 with TRBJ1-6; D gene unclear. The TCR was taken from a man older than 75 in good health. The CDR3 sequence: CASSAVGPLHF. CDR3 sequence (DNA): TGTGCCAGCAGCGCAGTTGGGCCCCTCCACTTT.